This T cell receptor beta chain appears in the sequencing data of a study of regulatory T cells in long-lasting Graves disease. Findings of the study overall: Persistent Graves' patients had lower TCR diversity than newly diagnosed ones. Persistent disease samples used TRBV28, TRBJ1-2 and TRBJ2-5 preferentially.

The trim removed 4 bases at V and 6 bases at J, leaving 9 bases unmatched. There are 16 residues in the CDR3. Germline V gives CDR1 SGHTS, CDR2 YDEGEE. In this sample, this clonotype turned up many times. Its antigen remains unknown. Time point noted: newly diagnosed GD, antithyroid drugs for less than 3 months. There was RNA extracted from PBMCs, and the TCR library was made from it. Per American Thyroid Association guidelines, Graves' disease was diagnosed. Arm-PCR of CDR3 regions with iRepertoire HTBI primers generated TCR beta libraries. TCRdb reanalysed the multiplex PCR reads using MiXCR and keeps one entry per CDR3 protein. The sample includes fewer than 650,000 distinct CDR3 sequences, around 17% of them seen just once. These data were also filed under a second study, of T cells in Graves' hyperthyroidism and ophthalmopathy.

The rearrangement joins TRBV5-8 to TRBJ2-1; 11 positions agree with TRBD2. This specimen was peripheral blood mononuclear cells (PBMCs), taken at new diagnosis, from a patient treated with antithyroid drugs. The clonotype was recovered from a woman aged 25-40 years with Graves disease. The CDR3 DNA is TGTGCCAGCAGCCCTCTACTAGCGGGAGTACCCAATGAGCAGTTCTTC. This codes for CASSPLLAGVPNEQFF. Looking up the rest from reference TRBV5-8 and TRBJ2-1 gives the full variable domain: EAGVTQSPTHLIKTRGQQATLRCSPISGHTSVYWYQQALGLGLQFLLWYDEGEERNRGNFPPRFSGRQFPNYSSELNVNALELEDSALYLCASSPLLAGVPNEQFFGPGTRLTVL.